This T cell receptor beta chain was obtained from a study of T cell responses to AZD1222 COVID-19 vaccine (dated by TCRdb to 2020 to 2022). Notes on the research overall: Because spike-specific TCR depth and breadth did not differ between the two schedules, AZD1222 recipients who got a second dose at roughly 4 weeks were pooled with those who got a second dose at roughly 12 weeks. A total of about 230 trial participants underwent TCR sequencing, of whom 200 to 220 received two doses of AZD1222 and some 25 received two doses of the MenACWY control vaccine. Trial participants were enrolled by age into subgroups of 18-55, 56-69 and 70-plus years, and about 150, 27 and 61 TCR-sequenced participants, respectively, were included in these subgroups.

What this sample's time point label stands for: baseline before first vaccination. The vaccinee samples were drawn from two UK trials, COV001 and COV002, one of which was a single-blind randomized controlled phase 2/3 trial testing AZD1222 (ChAdOx1 nCoV-19) in healthy adults. For TCRbeta chain sequencing, PBMC samples were collected from trial participants at day 0 and at day 28 after the second dose. CDR3 length: 14 amino acids, cysteine to phenylalanine. Only the CDR3 region is kept as DNA, spanning 42 bases read in frame from base 1. Deletion took 1 base off V and 4 bases off J, with a span of 13 bases between the germline ends. CDR1 is given as SQVTM and CDR2 as ANQGSEA, both from the germline V gene. The CDR3 regions of human TCRbeta chains were analyzed by immunosequencing. The original methods were these. TCRs in the repertoires were matched against a reference library of SARS-CoV-2-specific TCRs that had been generated with the MIRA antigen-specificity platform. Breadth was defined as the fraction of unique TCRs that were SARS-CoV-2-associated, and depth was defined as the fraction of total T cells that were SARS-CoV-2-associated. Each spike-specific TCR was assigned to its reactive spike region and to a CD4 or CD8 class using the MIRA data. Log10-transformed breadth and depth values were compared by one-way ANOVA with Sidak's multiple comparisons tests. Here the immuneACCESS table is served through TCRdb, limited to in-frame sequences with V and J called. Missing clones are a known gap in these copies; in checked studies unresolved V genes cover under half, and the rest lacks a known reason. The V and J calls and clone size are taken from that table; D and trimming were inferred from the DNA. The table for this sample lists about 140,000 clones; approximately 90% of them were counted only once. The ten largest clones capture more than 3% of the sample.

Comments on this clone: The clone's antigen remains unknown. Per-base qualities were not stored, and no clone one base away is much larger.

The paper as a whole reports these results and caveats: In the small 56-69-year group, the increase in depth fell short of significance, most likely because of low power. After two AZD1222 doses, spike-specific TCR breadth and depth were significantly higher than at day 0 and than in MenACWY recipients. Because no day 14 peak-response samples were available, repertoires were characterized only after the peak T cell response. Reportedly, almost half of the unique spike-specific TCRs recognized epitopes lying outside the regions that are mutated in the B.1.351 and B.1.1.7 variants. Participants were mostly white British and included more females than males, and it was suggested by the authors that clonal diversity may have been underestimated. Conclusions about previously exposed vaccinees are limited, since just 5 to 7 AZD1222 recipients were seropositive for SARS-CoV-2 at baseline. Vaccine-associated CD4 TCRs spanned the whole spike protein, with dominant responses in regions 160-218 and 743-854.

The sequence links TRBV29-1 to TRBJ1-2; too little of a D gene remains to name it. This sequence originates from an adult in good health. This material consisted of peripheral blood, taken on day 0 of AZD1222 vaccination. CDR3 protein: CSVEVAAGTYGYTF. The DNA sequence is TGCAGCGTTGAAGTGGCGGCGGGAACCTATGGCTACACCTTC.